These 27 T cell receptor beta chains originate from one sample sequenced in a study of patients and donors after allogeneic stem cell transplantation. TCRdb re-derived calls from the RT-PCR reads in MiXCR, one entry per CDR3 protein. Here the sample spans about a million distinct CDR3 sequences, approximately 18% being singletons. The sequencing input was blood, either unsorted or a sorted T cell fraction (not recorded which). All receptors derive from a human donor who was either an allogeneic HSCT recipient or a stem cell or donor lymphocyte infusion donor (not recorded which). It is not recorded whose cells these are; they may come from a transplant donor.

This clonotype came up a few times. The J gene is TRBJ2-1, the V gene TRBV7-6; D remains unclear. V dropped 1 base and J dropped 2 bases, with 9 bases sitting between them. The CDR3 contains 15 residues. Germline V gives CDR1 SGHVS, CDR2 FNYEAQ. Written as DNA, the CDR3 is TGTGCCAGCAGCTTAGAGGTTAGACCCTACAATGAGCAGTTCTTC. As protein: CASSLEVRPYNEQFF.

The rearrangement uses TRBV18 and TRBJ2-1; D call uncertain. The germline V gene has CDR1 KGHSH and CDR2 LQKENI. Trimming took 2 bases from V and 8 from J, leaving 16 bases between them. This CDR3 has 15 amino acids. DNA of the CDR3: TGTGCCAGCTCACCAGGGGTCCCCCCTGTGGATGAGCAGTTCTTC. This gives the protein CASSPGVPPVDEQFF. Using reference TRBV18 and TRBJ2-1 for the parts outside the CDR3, the full variable domain is NAGVMQNPRHLVRRRGQEARLRCSPMKGHSHVYWYRQLPEEGLKFMVYLQKENIIDESGMPKERFSAEFPKEGPSILRIQQVVRGDSAAYFCASSPGVPPVDEQFFGPGTRLTVL.

The chain is built from TRBV20-1 and TRBJ2-3; D gene uncertain. This CDR3 is 13 amino acids long. With 1 base removed from V and 2 bases from J, the gap between germline ends came to 7 bases. Per germline, CDR1 DFQATT and CDR2 SNEGSKA (reference sequence). The CDR3 region has the DNA TGCAGTGCTAGAGGTCCCCACACAGATACGCAGTATTTT. Its translation is CSARGPHTDTQYF.

The chain couples TRBV20-1 to TRBJ2-7; D is unclear. CDR1 is DFQATT and CDR2 is SNEGSKA in the germline V gene (reference sequence). The CDR3 spans 13 residues. Trimming left V 0 bases short and J 1 base short, with 7 bases between. The CDR3 reads CSAREARSYEQYF. CDR3 bases: TGCAGTGCTAGAGAAGCTAGATCCTACGAGCAGTACTTC.

CDR3 DNA sequence: TGTGCCAGCAGTATAGCGGTTAGCTCCTACAATGAGCAGTTCTTC. Protein: CASSIAVSSYNEQFF. The chain joins TRBV2 to TRBJ2-1; D perhaps matches TRBD2 (6 bases). CDR3 size: 15 residues. CDR1 is SNHLY and CDR2 is FYNNEI in the germline V gene. The V and J ends lost 5 bases and 0 bases respectively, with 11 bases between them.

This CDR3 reads CSVGGLFRYEQYF. CDR3 DNA: TGCAGCGTGGGGGGCCTTTTTCGCTACGAGCAGTACTTC. The chain joins TRBV29-1 to TRBJ2-7; either TRBD1 or TRBD2 may fit D (6 bases each). Per the germline V gene, CDR1 is SQVTM and CDR2 is ANQGSEA. Trimming shortened V by 6 bases and J by 3 bases, and 15 bases separated the two germline ends. CDR3 length: 13 amino acids.

V and J are TRBV6-2 or TRBV6-3 and TRBJ2-7; TRBD1 is a possible D gene (5 bases). V was pared by 4 bases and J by 5 bases, with 12 bases between. CDR3 size: 13 residues. The V gene's germline CDR1 is MNHEY and CDR2 SVGEGT. DNA for the CDR3: TGTGCCAGCAGTTCTTCCCAGGGTCACGAGCAGTACTTC. Its protein product is CASSSSQGHEQYF.

This sequence joins TRBV7-9 and TRBJ2-5; D is ambiguous. CDR3 length: 14 residues. V was cut by 0 bases and J by 1 base, with 6 bases left in between. CDR1 is SEHNR and CDR2 is FQNEAQ in the germline V gene (reference sequence). The CDR3 DNA reads TGTGCCAGCAGCTTAGCTGCAGGCCAAGAGACCCAGTACTTC. It translates to CASSLAAGQETQYF. The whole variable domain, filled in from reference TRBV7-9 and TRBJ2-5, reads DTGVSQNPRHKITKRGQNVTFRCDPISEHNRLYWYRQTLGQGPEFLTYFQNEAQLEKSRLLSDRFSAERPKGSFSTLEIQRTEQGDSAMYLCASSLAAGQETQYFGPGTRLLVL.

The chain has TRBV3-1 and TRBJ1-1; possible D gene TRBD1, 5 bases. V was shortened by 0 bases and J by 4 bases, with 18 bases between the two germline ends. Germline V gene data show CDR1 as LGHDT and CDR2 as YNNKEL (reference sequence). CDR3 length: 17 amino acids. The CDR3 nucleotides read TGTGCCAGCAGCCAAGATTCAGCAGGGTTAGTTGGCACTGAAGCTTTCTTT. It specifies CASSQDSAGLVGTEAFF.

This clonotype was picked up a small number of times. The chain is built from TRBV20-1 and TRBJ2-7; 9 positions match TRBD2. Germline loops: CDR1 DFQATT, CDR2 SNEGSKA (reference sequence). The CDR3 has 15 residues. V lost 0 bases, J lost 4 bases, and 7 bases stayed unmatched. The DNA for the CDR3 is TGCAGTGCTAGAGATGGTAGCGGGGGAAGGTACGAGCAGTACTTC. It codes for CSARDGSGGRYEQYF.

The chain links TRBV5-1 to TRBJ1-2; D gene unclear. Germline V CDR1 and CDR2: SGHRS, YFSETQ. Trimming shortened V by 0 bases and J by 2 bases, and 8 bases separated the two germline ends. The CDR3 is 14 amino acids. DNA of the CDR3: TGCGCCAGCAGCTTGGCCCAACAGAACTATGGCTACACCTTC. It codes for CASSLAQQNYGYTF.

The chain is built from TRBV6-4 and TRBJ1-4; D gene ambiguous. The CDR3 has 13 residues. With 3 bases removed from V and 4 bases from J, the gap between germline ends came to 6 bases. CDR1 and CDR2 from the germline V gene are MRHNA and SNTAGT. The CDR3 DNA reads as TGTGCCAGCAGTGAACAGTATAATGAAAAACTGTTTTTT. Amino acids: CASSEQYNEKLFF.

This chain connects TRBV21-1 to TRBJ1-6; TRBD1, the table's D call, lacks a check against the DNA. TRBV21-1 represents a pseudogene. This CDR3 region has 16 residues. DNA of the CDR3: TGTGCCAGCAGCAAATACAGGGGGCCGGGATCGACACCCCTCCACTTT. Amino acids: CASSKYRGPGSTPLHF.

The chain recombines TRBV4-1 with TRBJ1-1; D unresolved. Trimming stripped 1 base from V and 2 bases from J, with 5 bases between. The germline CDR1 and CDR2 sequences are MGHRA and YSYEKL. This CDR3 is built from 13 residues. The CDR3: CASSQADNTEAFF. The CDR3 region has the DNA TGCGCCAGCAGCCAAGCAGACAACACTGAAGCTTTCTTT.

This clonotype came up a few times. The chain couples TRBV7-2 to TRBJ2-7; D is undetermined. The CDR3 consists of 11 residues. The V end lost 5 bases, the J end lost 6 bases, and 8 bases lay between the germline ends. Germline-derived CDR1 and CDR2 are SGHTA and FQGNSA. This chain's CDR3 is CASSPKSEQYF. As DNA, the CDR3 is TGTGCCAGCAGCCCCAAGTCCGAGCAGTACTTC.

V and J are TRBV9 and TRBJ2-3; tentative D call: TRBD2 (6 bases). Trimming removed 0 bases at V and 3 bases at J, with 11 bases between. CDR1 is SGDLS, CDR2 YYNGEE, per germline. The CDR3 totals 15 residues. CDR3 loop: CASSVVGSGTDTQYF. CDR3 bases: TGTGCCAGCAGCGTAGTCGGGAGTGGGACAGATACGCAGTATTTT.

A few counts support this clonotype. V is TRBV4-2 and J is TRBJ1-4; TRBD1 matches 9 bases. The CDR3 length is 17 residues. CDR1 is LGHNA, CDR2 YNFKEQ, per germline. Trimming at V came to 3 bases and at J to 7 bases, leaving 12 bases not matched to a gene. CDR3 DNA: TGTGCCAGCAGCCAGGGGGACCGGACAGGGGTGGGTGAAAAACTGTTTTTT. Translation gives CASSQGDRTGVGEKLFF.

In this sample, this clonotype turned up a few times. The chain links TRBV24-1 to TRBJ2-5; TRBD1 matches at 7 bases. V shed 1 base, J shed 3 bases, and the junction held 4 bases outside the gene matches. This CDR3 is 15 amino acids long. Germline V CDR1 and CDR2: KGHDR, SFDVKD. This CDR3 is CATSDFNRGEETQYF. The CDR3, as DNA: TGTGCCACCAGTGATTTCAACAGGGGCGAAGAGACCCAGTACTTC.

This clonotype came up a few times. The chain joins TRBV20-1 to TRBJ1-6; TRBD1 might be the D (5 bases). The germline V gene encodes CDR1 DFQATT and CDR2 SNEGSKA (reference sequence). The CDR3 is 15 amino acids. The ends were cut back, 7 bases at V and 5 bases at J, with 18 bases in the middle. CDR3 region: CSVRAGGADNSPLHF. CDR3 DNA: TGCAGTGTCAGAGCGGGTGGGGCCGATAATTCACCCCTCCACTTT.

V usage is TRBV2 and J usage is TRBJ2-6, with D unresolved. CDR1 SNHLY and CDR2 FYNNEI come from the germline V gene. The CDR3 is 13 amino acids. Trimming pared 8 bases from V and 8 bases from J, leaving 13 bases between. This CDR3 is CASFPPGSNVLTF. In DNA form, the CDR3 reads TGTGCCAGCTTCCCGCCCGGCTCCAACGTCCTGACTTTC.

This clonotype has a handful of counts. This chain links TRBV29-1 with TRBJ1-2; D may be TRBD1 (6 bases). Germline V gene sequence: CDR1 SQVTM, CDR2 ANQGSEA. Trimming took off 4 bases at V and 8 bases at J, with 20 bases between the two ends. This CDR3 is 14 amino acids long. CDR3 region: CSVVEDRTVPGYTF. CDR3 in DNA: TGCAGCGTTGTAGAAGATAGGACAGTTCCCGGCTACACCTTC.

The chain employs TRBV7-4 and TRBJ2-7; a weak D match, TRBD1 (6 bases). Germline V gene lookup returns CDR1 SGHVT and CDR2 SQSDAQ. The CDR3 consists of 14 residues. Trimming took 4 bases from V and 3 from J, leaving 13 bases between them. CDR3 in amino acids: CASSSHRDNYEQYF. CDR3 in DNA: TGTGCCAGCAGCTCCCACCGGGACAACTACGAGCAGTACTTC.

The chain combines TRBV2 with TRBJ1-2, with 9 bases lining up with TRBD1. The CDR3 runs 15 residues. The germline V gene has CDR1 SNHLY and CDR2 FYNNEI. The ends lost 6 bases at V and 5 bases at J; junction bases unmatched: 10. The DNA of the CDR3 is TGTGCCAGCAGCGCGTTAGGGACAGGGACTTATGGCTACACCTTC. Translation gives CASSALGTGTYGYTF.

In DNA form, the CDR3 reads TGTGCCAGCAGTTTAAGGGACCCTAAAAACATTCAGTACTTC. This encodes CASSLRDPKNIQYF. The chain recombines TRBV27 with TRBJ2-4, with D tentatively TRBD1 or TRBD2 (5 bases each). Germline lookup yields CDR1 MNHEY and CDR2 SMNVEV (reference sequence). The CDR3 runs 14 residues. Trimming left V 2 bases short and J 4 bases short, with 9 bases between.

The chain joins TRBV20-1 to TRBJ1-2; D might be TRBD1 (6 bases). The CDR3 is made up of 13 amino acids. Trimming pared 3 bases from V and 4 bases from J, leaving 12 bases between. Germline-derived CDR1 and CDR2 are DFQATT and SNEGSKA (reference sequence). In DNA, the CDR3 is TGCAGTGCTAGGTGGGGGCAGCTCTATGGCTACACCTTC. This gives the protein CSARWGQLYGYTF.

The chain joins TRBV15 to TRBJ1-5; D possibly corresponds to TRBD1 (5 bases). CDR1 is LNHNV, CDR2 YYDKDF, per germline (reference sequence). Trimming took 0 bases from V and 5 from J, leaving 11 bases between them. The CDR3 totals 15 residues. The CDR3 spells CATSRDGGEDQPQHF. The CDR3 DNA follows: TGTGCCACCAGCAGAGATGGGGGGGAGGATCAGCCCCAGCATTTT.

In regard to this clonotype: Germline and junction disagree at one end, which may indicate a read error. V usage is TRBV7-7 and J usage is TRBJ2-3; D may be TRBD2 (7 bases). Germline V gene sequence: CDR1 SSHAT, CDR2 FNYEAQ (reference sequence). The CDR3 is 15 residues long. The CDR3 protein is CASSFGGGATDTQYF. Written as DNA, the CDR3 is TGTGCTAGCAGCTTTGGTGGGGGGGCCACAGATACGCAGTATTTT. Drawing the rest from reference TRBV7-7 and TRBJ2-3, the complete variable domain is GAGVSQSPRYKVTKRGQDVTLRCDPISSHATLYWYQQALGQGPEFLTYFNYEAQPDKSGLPSDRFSAERPEGSISTLTIQRTEQRDSAMYRCASSFGGGATDTQYFGPGTRLTVL.